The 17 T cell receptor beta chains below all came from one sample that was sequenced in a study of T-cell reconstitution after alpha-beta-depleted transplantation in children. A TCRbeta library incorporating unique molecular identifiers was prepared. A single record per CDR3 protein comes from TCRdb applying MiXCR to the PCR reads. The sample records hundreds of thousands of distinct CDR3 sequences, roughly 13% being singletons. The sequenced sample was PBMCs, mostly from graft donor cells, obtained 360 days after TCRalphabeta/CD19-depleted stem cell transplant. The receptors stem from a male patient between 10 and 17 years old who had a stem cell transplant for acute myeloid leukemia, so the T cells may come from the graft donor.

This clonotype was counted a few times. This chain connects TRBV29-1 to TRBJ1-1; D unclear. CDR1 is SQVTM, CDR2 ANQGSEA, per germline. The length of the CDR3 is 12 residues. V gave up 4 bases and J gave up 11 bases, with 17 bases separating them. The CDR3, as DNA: TGCAGCGTTGTAGGGATGGAATTTGCCGCTTTCTTT. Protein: CSVVGMEFAAFF.

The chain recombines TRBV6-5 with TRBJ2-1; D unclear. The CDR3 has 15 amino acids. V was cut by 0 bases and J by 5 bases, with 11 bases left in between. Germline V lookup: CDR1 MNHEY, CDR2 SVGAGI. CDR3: CASSYSLDRDNEQFF. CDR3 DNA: TGTGCCAGCAGTTACTCCTTGGACCGAGACAATGAGCAGTTCTTC.

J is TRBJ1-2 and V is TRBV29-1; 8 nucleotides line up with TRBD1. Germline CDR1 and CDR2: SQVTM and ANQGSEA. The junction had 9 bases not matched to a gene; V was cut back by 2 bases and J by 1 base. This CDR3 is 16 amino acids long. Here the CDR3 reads CSVEHGRGQSNYGYTF. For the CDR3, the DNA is TGCAGCGTTGAACATGGCAGGGGGCAAAGTAACTATGGCTACACCTTC.

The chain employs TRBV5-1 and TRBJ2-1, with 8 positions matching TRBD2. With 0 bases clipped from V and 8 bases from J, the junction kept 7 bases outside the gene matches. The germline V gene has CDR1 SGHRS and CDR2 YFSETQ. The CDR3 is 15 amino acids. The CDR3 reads CASSLGLAGPHEQFF. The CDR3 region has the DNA TGCGCCAGCAGCTTGGGGCTAGCGGGCCCGCATGAGCAGTTCTTC.

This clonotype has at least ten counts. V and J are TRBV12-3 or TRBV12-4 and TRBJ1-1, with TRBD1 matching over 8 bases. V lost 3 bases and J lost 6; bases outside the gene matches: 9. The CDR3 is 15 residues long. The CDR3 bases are TGTGCCAGCAGTTTGTTTTCAGGGGGCATGGCTGAAGCTTTCTTT. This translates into CASSLFSGGMAEAFF.

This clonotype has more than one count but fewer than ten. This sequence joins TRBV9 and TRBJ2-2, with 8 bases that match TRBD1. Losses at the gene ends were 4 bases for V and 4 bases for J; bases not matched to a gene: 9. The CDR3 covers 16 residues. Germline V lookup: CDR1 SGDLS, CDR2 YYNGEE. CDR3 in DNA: TGTGCCAGCAGCCCACGGGACAGGATCCTCACCGGGGAGCTGTTTTTT. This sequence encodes CASSPRDRILTGELFF.

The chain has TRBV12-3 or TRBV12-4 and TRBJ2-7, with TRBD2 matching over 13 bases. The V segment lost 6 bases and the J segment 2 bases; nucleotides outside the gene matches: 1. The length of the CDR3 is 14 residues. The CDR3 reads CASSGLAGAYEQYF. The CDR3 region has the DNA TGTGCCAGCAGCGGACTAGCGGGAGCCTACGAGCAGTACTTC.

CDR3 sequence reads: CASSQLGGQGANVLTF. The CDR3 DNA reads TGCGCCAGCAGCCAACTGGGGGGACAGGGGGCCAACGTCCTGACTTTC. V is TRBV4-1 and J is TRBJ2-6; tentatively, D is TRBD1 (7 bases). In germline, CDR1 is MGHRA, CDR2 YSYEKL. This CDR3 comprises 16 residues. The V gene lost 2 bases and the J gene lost 4 bases, with 12 bases spanning the gap.

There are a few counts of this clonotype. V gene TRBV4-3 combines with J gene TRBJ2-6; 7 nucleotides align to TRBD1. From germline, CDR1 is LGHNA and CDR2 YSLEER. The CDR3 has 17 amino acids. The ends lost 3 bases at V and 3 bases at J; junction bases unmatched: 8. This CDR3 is CASSQETGAGGANVLTF. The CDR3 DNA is TGCGCCAGCAGCCAGGAAACAGGGGCTGGTGGGGCCAACGTCCTGACTTTC.

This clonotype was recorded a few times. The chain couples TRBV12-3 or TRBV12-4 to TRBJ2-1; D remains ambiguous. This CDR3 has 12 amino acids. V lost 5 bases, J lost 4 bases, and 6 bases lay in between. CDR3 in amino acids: CASSPFYNEQFF. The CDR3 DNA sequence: TGTGCCAGCAGTCCCTTTTACAATGAGCAGTTCTTC.

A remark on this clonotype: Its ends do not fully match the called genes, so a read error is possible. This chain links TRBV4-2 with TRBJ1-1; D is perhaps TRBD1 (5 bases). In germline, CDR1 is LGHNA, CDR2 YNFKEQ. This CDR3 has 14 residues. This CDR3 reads CAISPRTLNTEAFF. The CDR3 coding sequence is TGTGCCATCAGCCCTCGGACACTGAACACTGAAGCTTTCTTT.

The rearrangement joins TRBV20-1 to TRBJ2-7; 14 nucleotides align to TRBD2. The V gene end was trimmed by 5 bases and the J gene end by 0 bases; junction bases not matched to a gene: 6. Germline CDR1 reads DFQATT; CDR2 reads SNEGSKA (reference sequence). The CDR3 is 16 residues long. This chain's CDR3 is CSAGGTSGGSSYEQYF. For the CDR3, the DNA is TGCAGTGCTGGTGGGACTAGCGGGGGCTCCTCCTACGAGCAGTACTTC.

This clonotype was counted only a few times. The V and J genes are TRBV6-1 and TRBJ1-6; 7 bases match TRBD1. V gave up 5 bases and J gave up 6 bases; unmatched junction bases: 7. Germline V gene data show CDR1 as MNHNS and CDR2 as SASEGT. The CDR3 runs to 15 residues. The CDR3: CASSPGQRANSPLHF. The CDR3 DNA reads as TGTGCCAGCAGTCCGGGACAGCGGGCTAATTCACCCCTCCACTTT.

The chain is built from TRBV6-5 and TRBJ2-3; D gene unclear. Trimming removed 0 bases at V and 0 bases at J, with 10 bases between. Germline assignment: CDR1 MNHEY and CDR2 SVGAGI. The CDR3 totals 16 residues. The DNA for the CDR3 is TGTGCCAGCAGTTACTCGATCGCGACAAGCACAGATACGCAGTATTTT. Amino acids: CASSYSIATSTDTQYF.

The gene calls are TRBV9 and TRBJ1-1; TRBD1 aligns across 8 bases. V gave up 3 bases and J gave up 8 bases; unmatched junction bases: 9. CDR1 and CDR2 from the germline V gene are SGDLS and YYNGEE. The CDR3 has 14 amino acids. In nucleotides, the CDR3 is TGTGCCAGCAGCGGGACAGGGAGGCGTGGGGAAGCTTTCTTT. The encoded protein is CASSGTGRRGEAFF.

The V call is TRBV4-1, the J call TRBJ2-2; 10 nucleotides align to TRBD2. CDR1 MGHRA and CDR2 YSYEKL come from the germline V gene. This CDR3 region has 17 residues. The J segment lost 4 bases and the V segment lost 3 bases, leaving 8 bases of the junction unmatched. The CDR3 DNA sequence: TGCGCCAGCAGCCACCTTCTAGCGGGAGTTGGCACCGGGGAGCTGTTTTTT. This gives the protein CASSHLLAGVGTGELFF.

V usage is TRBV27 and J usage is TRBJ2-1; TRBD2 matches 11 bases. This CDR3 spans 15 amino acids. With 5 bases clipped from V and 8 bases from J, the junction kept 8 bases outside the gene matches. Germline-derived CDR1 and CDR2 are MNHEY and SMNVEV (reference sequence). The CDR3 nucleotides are TGTGCCAGCAGTCTTAGCGGGAGGGCAGGGGATGAGCAGTTCTTC. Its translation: CASSLSGRAGDEQFF.